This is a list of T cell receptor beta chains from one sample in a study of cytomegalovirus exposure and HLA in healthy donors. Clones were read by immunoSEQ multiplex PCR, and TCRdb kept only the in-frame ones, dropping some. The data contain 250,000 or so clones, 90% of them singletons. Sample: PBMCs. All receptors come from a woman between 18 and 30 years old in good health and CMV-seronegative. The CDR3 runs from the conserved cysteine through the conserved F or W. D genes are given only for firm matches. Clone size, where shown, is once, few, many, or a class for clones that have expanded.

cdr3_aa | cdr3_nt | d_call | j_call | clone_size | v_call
CASSQGQSNTEAFF | TGTGCCAGCTCGCAGGGACAATCGAACACTGAAGCTTTCTTT | NA | TRBJ1-1 | NA | TRBV18
CATAGPWTQYF | TGTGCCACCGCAGGGCCGTGGACGCAGTATTTT | NA | TRBJ2-3 | NA | TRBV2
CASSPTRQSNTGELFF | TGTGCCAGCAGCCCGACCCGACAGTCGAACACCGGGGAGCTGTTTTTT | NA | TRBJ2-2 | NA | TRBV7-9
CASSSTRDSIRAQYF | TGTGCCAGCAGTTCCACCCGGGACTCGATCAGGGCCCAGTACTTC | NA | TRBJ2-5 | NA | TRBV28
CASSLAGRGTDTQYF | TGTGCCAGCAGTTTGGCAGGGAGGGGGACAGATACGCAGTATTTT | NA | TRBJ2-3 | NA | TRBV6-5
CASSPIGRDWEAFF | TGTGCCAGCAGTCCCATCGGACGGGACTGGGAAGCTTTCTTT | NA | TRBJ1-1 | once | TRBV28
CASRGQIDTEAFF | TGCGCCAGCAGGGGACAAATAGACACTGAAGCTTTCTTT | NA | TRBJ1-1 | NA | TRBV10-2
CASSSRGDQPQHF | TGTGCCAGCAGCTCCCGCGGGGATCAGCCCCAGCATTTT | NA | TRBJ1-5 | few | TRBV7-2
CASSLGAYEQYF | TGCGCCAGCAGCTTGGGAGCCTACGAGCAGTACTTC | NA | TRBJ2-7 | few | TRBV5-1
CAWSVTGRETQYF | TGTGCCTGGAGTGTTACAGGGCGGGAGACCCAGTACTTC | NA | TRBJ2-5 | once | TRBV30
CASRSPGQGHYGYTF | TGTGCCAGCAGAAGCCCGGGACAGGGGCACTATGGCTACACCTTC | TRBD1 | TRBJ1-2 | once | TRBV5-4
CASSARELSTF | TGTGCCAGCAGTGCCCGGGAGCTTTCCACCTTC | NA | TRBJ1-2 | NA | TRBV6-5
CASSETGGGYTGELFF | TGTGCCAGCAGTGAAACAGGGGGCGGGTATACCGGGGAGCTGTTTTTT | TRBD1 | TRBJ2-2 | NA | TRBV6-1
CASSTGQGVYNEQFF | TGCGCCAGCAGCACGGGACAGGGGGTTTACAATGAGCAGTTCTTC | TRBD1 | TRBJ2-1 | NA | TRBV5-1
CASSPGTGALSSYNEQFF | TGTGCCAGCAGCCCCGGGACAGGGGCGCTTAGCTCCTACAATGAGCAGTTCTTC | TRBD1 | TRBJ2-1 | NA | TRBV27
CASSYQNLPGGELFF | TGTGCCAGCAGCTATCAAAACTTACCGGGCGGGGAGCTGTTTTTT | NA | TRBJ2-2 | NA | TRBV7-2
CASSIGQNEAFF | TGTGCCAGTAGTATAGGACAGAATGAAGCTTTCTTT | NA | TRBJ1-1 | NA | TRBV19
CASSYGHQQPQHF | TGTGCCAGCAGTTACGGTCATCAGCAGCCCCAGCATTTT | NA | TRBJ1-5 | NA | TRBV6-5
CASSDSGGPSFGYTF | TGTGCCAGCAGCGATTCAGGGGGACCGAGCTTTGGCTACACCTTC | TRBD1 | TRBJ1-2 | NA | TRBV9
CAWTGGAKDEQFF | TGTGCCTGGACCGGGGGGGCAAAAGATGAGCAGTTCTTC | TRBD2 | TRBJ2-1 | NA | TRBV30
CAWSLMGGHYGYTF | TGTGCCTGGAGTTTAATGGGGGGTCACTATGGCTACACCTTC | NA | TRBJ1-2 | few | TRBV30
CASSPTGDYGYTF | TGTGCCAGCAGTCCGACAGGGGACTATGGCTACACCTTC | TRBD1 | TRBJ1-2 | NA | TRBV28
CASSQGWTGGYEQYF | TGCGCCAGCAGCCAAGGGTGGACAGGGGGCTACGAGCAGTACTTC | TRBD1 | TRBJ2-7 | NA | TRBV4-3
CSVRVPLGYTF | TGCAGCGTCCGGGTTCCGCTTGGCTACACCTTC | NA | TRBJ1-2 | NA | TRBV29-1
CASSVGPGGAEAFF | TGTGCCAGCAGCGTAGGTCCAGGGGGAGCTGAAGCTTTCTTT | TRBD1 | TRBJ1-1 | NA | TRBV9
CASSRKWPYQPQHF | TGTGCCAGCAGCCGCAAGTGGCCTTATCAGCCCCAGCATTTT | NA | TRBJ1-5 | NA | TRBV28
CASSLYNEQFF | TGTGCCAGCAGCCTGTACAATGAGCAGTTCTTC | NA | TRBJ2-1 | NA | TRBV6-1
CASSGQGKPRSGANVLTF | TGCGCCAGCAGTGGTCAGGGGAAACCCCGCTCTGGGGCCAACGTCCTGACTTTC | NA | TRBJ2-6 | NA | TRBV4-3
CASADGGAYNEQFF | TGCGCCAGCGCGGACGGGGGGGCTTACAATGAGCAGTTCTTC | TRBD2 | TRBJ2-1 | NA | TRBV10-1
CASSATGEQYF | TGTGCCAGCAGCGCAACGGGCGAGCAGTACTTC | NA | TRBJ2-7 | once | TRBV5-6
CASSPQGEPQHF | TGTGCCAGCAGCCCACAGGGGGAGCCCCAGCATTTT | TRBD1 | TRBJ1-5 | NA | TRBV7-4
CASSGANGESSYNEQFF | TGTGCCAGCAGTGGTGCGAACGGGGAAAGCTCCTACAATGAGCAGTTCTTC | NA | TRBJ2-1 | NA | TRBV28
CASSLASMRRLNTEAFF | TGTGCCAGCAGCTTAGCCTCGATGAGGAGGTTGAACACTGAAGCTTTCTTT | NA | TRBJ1-1 | NA | TRBV11-2
CASSQPPGLAGDQETQYF | TGCGCCAGCAGCCAACCACCGGGACTAGCGGGGGACCAAGAGACCCAGTACTTC | TRBD2 | TRBJ2-5 | NA | TRBV4-1
CSVDSDSYYGYTF | TGCAGCGTTGATTCGGACTCTTACTATGGCTACACCTTC | NA | TRBJ1-2 | NA | TRBV29-1
CASSDQGARFGTEAFF | TGTGCCAGCAGTGACCAGGGGGCGCGTTTTGGTACTGAAGCTTTCTTT | TRBD1 | TRBJ1-1 | NA | TRBV2
CASSAGGAAGNTIYF | TGTGCCAGCAGTGCGGGGGGGGCAGCCGGAAACACCATATATTTT | NA | TRBJ1-3 | NA | TRBV6-5
CASSYSDYRGTGELFF | TGTGCCAGCAGTTACTCGGACTATAGAGGGACCGGGGAGCTGTTTTTT | NA | TRBJ2-2 | NA | TRBV6-5
CASSLDSGLAGLYEQYF | TGTGCCAGCAGCTTAGATTCGGGACTAGCGGGGTTGTACGAGCAGTACTTC | TRBD2 | TRBJ2-7 | NA | TRBV11-2
CASSVVGAGELFF | TGTGCCAGCAGCGTAGTCGGGGCCGGGGAGCTGTTTTTT | NA | TRBJ2-2 | NA | TRBV9
CASSQDPPGYYEQYF | TGCGCCAGCAGCCAAGACCCCCCAGGGTACTACGAGCAGTACTTC | NA | TRBJ2-7 | NA | TRBV4-1
CASSLDRDTQYF | TGTGCCAGCAGCTTAGACCGAGATACGCAGTATTTT | NA | TRBJ2-3 | NA | TRBV11-2
CASSQGQNYGYTF | TGTGCCAGCAGCCAGGGACAGAATTATGGCTACACCTTC | TRBD1 | TRBJ1-2 | NA | TRBV16
CASSRTFGTEAFF | TGTGCCAGCAGCCGAACATTTGGCACTGAAGCTTTCTTT | NA | TRBJ1-1 | NA | TRBV5-4
CAISDQTGREAPQHF | TGTGCCATCAGTGATCAGACAGGCAGAGAGGCGCCCCAGCATTTT | NA | TRBJ1-5 | NA | TRBV10-3
CASSQVASSYNSPLHF | TGTGCCAGCAGCCAAGTAGCTAGCTCCTATAATTCACCCCTCCACTTT | NA | TRBJ1-6 | NA | TRBV14
CASSLSGGPYNEQFF | TGTGCCAGCAGTTTGAGCGGGGGGCCTTACAATGAGCAGTTCTTC | TRBD2 | TRBJ2-1 | NA | TRBV28
CASSQGTGSNTEAFF | TGTGCCAGCAGCCAAGGGACAGGGTCGAACACTGAAGCTTTCTTT | TRBD1 | TRBJ1-1 | NA | TRBV6-6
CASRPGGTSLDTGELFF | TGTGCCAGCAGACCTGGCGGGACTAGCCTAGACACCGGGGAGCTGTTTTTT | TRBD2 | TRBJ2-2 | NA | TRBV11-1
CASSDTGQTNEKLFF | TGTGCCAGCAGTGATACGGGACAGACGAATGAAAAACTGTTTTTT | TRBD1 | TRBJ1-4 | once | TRBV2
CASRGTGGKLAEAFF | TGTGCCAGCAGGGGGACAGGGGGCAAGTTAGCTGAAGCTTTCTTT | TRBD1 | TRBJ1-1 | NA | TRBV2
CASSPDGHLTDTQYF | TGTGCCAGCAGTCCAGACGGACACCTCACAGATACGCAGTATTTT | NA | TRBJ2-3 | once | TRBV6-6
CASSPGISPLHF | TGCGCCAGCAGCCCAGGGATTTCACCCCTCCACTTT | NA | TRBJ1-6 | NA | TRBV4-1